The entry below describes one T cell receptor (beta chain). These data are taken from a study of blood T cell repertoires in COVID-19. At the level of the study: Sources were T cells, B-cell-depleted T cells, or PBMCs; the material itself was cDNA or gDNA.

The germline V gene encodes CDR1 LGHDT and CDR2 YNNKEL (reference sequence). Trimming removed 7 bases from V and 3 bases from J, with 18 bases in between. This CDR3 contains 15 residues. As handled by the study authors: Estimation of nucleated cell counts was performed using reference gene primer amplification. Data came from immunoSEQ multiplex PCR; TCRdb stores just in-frame clones and leaves some out. Clonal size and the V and J genes are those of that table, whereas D and trimming came from the DNA. The repertoire holds some 250,000 clones, with about 86% as singletons. The V call is TRBV3-1 (or the pseudogene TRBV3-2), the J call TRBJ2-5, with TRBD2 as a possible D gene (6 bases). Input material: peripheral blood. The TCR originated in a woman in her twenties or thirties who had recovered from COVID-19. The CDR3 here is CASTPIGDSKETQYF. Here the CDR3 DNA reads TGTGCCAGCACCCCGATCGGGGACTCGAAAGAGACCCAGTACTTC.